Each of the 26 T cell receptor gamma chains below was sequenced from the same sample in a study of Vδ1+ human thymocytes. These receptors lack a known antigen. Study-level results: Thymic TRG and TRD repertoires appeared highly polyclonal.

Extracted RNA was reverse transcribed into cDNA. The CDR3 regions were amplified by multiplex PCR from V-gene primers to a constant-region primer. TCRdb re-called the multiplex PCR reads using CATT. The table lists about 36,000 gamma-chain clones, 20% to 25% of them singletons. Sequencing was performed on Vdelta1+ gamma-delta thymocytes from the thymus. Regarding subset: FACS-sorted CD3+ TCRalphabeta- TCRVdelta1+ TCRVdelta2- thymocytes. These receptors were taken from a girl under three years old who had congenital heart surgery.

The sample holds a few counts of this clone. TCRdb lists the protein of a much larger clone for this DNA, which differs at residue 2, so this is likely a read error; the protein given here is translated from the DNA itself. The V call is TRGV9, the J call TRGJ1 or TRGJ2. The CDR3 has 11 amino acids. In germline, CDR1 is GITISATS, CDR2 ISYDGTV (reference sequence). The CDR3 DNA reads TGTACCTTGTGGGAGGTGCACGGGAAACTCTTT. Its translation: CTLWEVHGKLF.

This clone has a handful of counts. The rearrangement links TRGV4 to TRGJ1 or TRGJ2. CDR1 EGSTGY and CDR2 YDSYTSSV come from the germline V gene. This CDR3 comprises 13 residues. J was trimmed by 8 bases and V by 2 bases; bases with no gene match: 9. CDR3 sequence reads: CATWDVSTNKKLF. The DNA for the CDR3 is TGTGCCACCTGGGATGTGTCCACTAATAAGAAACTCTTT.

This clone was seen only a few times. The genes are TRGV5 and TRGJP2. Germline V gives CDR1 VINAFY, CDR2 YDVSNSKD. The V segment lost 3 bases and the J segment 8 bases; nucleotides outside the gene matches: 9. CDR3 length equals 14 residues. CDR3 amino acids: CATWDGQGDWIKTF. CDR3 DNA sequence: TGTGCCACCTGGGACGGGCAGGGGGATTGGATCAAGACGTTT.

Turning to this clone: This may come from a read error, since a much larger clone is one base off. The V gene is TRGV5, the J gene TRGJ1 or TRGJ2. The CDR3 extends over 13 amino acids. CDR1 is VINAFY, CDR2 YDVSNSKD, per germline. After removal of 4 bases from V and 0 bases from J, the junction contained 3 bases not matched to a gene. In DNA form, the CDR3 reads TGTGCCACCTGGGAGCGGAATTATTATAAGAAACTCTTT. This sequence encodes CATWERNYYKKLF.

V gene TRGV3 combines with J gene TRGJP2. The CDR3 is made up of 17 amino acids. With V trimmed by 0 bases and J by 1 base, 8 bases remained unmatched. Looked up from germline, CDR1 is VTNTFY and CDR2 is YDVSTARD (reference sequence). CDR3 protein: CATWDRPTGSSDWIKTF. The DNA of the CDR3 is TGTGCCACCTGGGACAGGCCAACGGGTAGTAGTGATTGGATCAAGACGTTT.

In its sample, this clone ranks as medium-sized. Other DNA sequences from this sample encode an identical CDR3 as well. This chain joins TRGV2 and TRGJ1 or TRGJ2. J lost 9 bases, V lost 1 base, and 3 bases had no gene match. This CDR3 spans 11 amino acids. Germline V gene lookup returns CDR1 EGSNGY and CDR2 YDSYNSKV. CDR3 bases: TGTGCCACCTGGGACGGTCCTAAGAAACTCTTT. It encodes CATWDGPKKLF.

The table lists this clone with a few counts. The same CDR3 also results from other DNA sequences found in this sample. The chain uses TRGV4 and TRGJ1 or TRGJ2. CDR1 and CDR2 from the germline V gene are EGSTGY and YDSYTSSV. The V gene end was trimmed by 3 bases and the J gene end by 2 bases; junction bases not matched to a gene: 4. This CDR3 has 13 residues. The CDR3: CATWDRYYYKKLF. The CDR3 DNA is TGTGCCACCTGGGATAGATATTATTATAAGAAACTCTTT.

The genes are TRGV3 and TRGJ1 or TRGJ2. Trimming cost V 6 bases and J 6 bases; bases outside gene matches: 5. Germline V gives CDR1 VTNTFY, CDR2 YDVSTARD (reference sequence). CDR3 length: 11 amino acids. The CDR3 DNA is TGTGCCACCTGGACTATTTATAAGAAACTCTTT. This codes for CATWTIYKKLF.

This clone was seen a handful of times. Distinct nucleotide sequences in the sample also encode this CDR3. The chain combines TRGV9 with TRGJ1 or TRGJ2. V lost 2 bases and J lost 0; bases outside the gene matches: 7. The CDR3 contains 15 residues. In germline, CDR1 is GITISATS, CDR2 ISYDGTV (reference sequence). DNA for the CDR3: TGTGCCTTGTGGGAGGCCCTATCGAATTATTATAAGAAACTCTTT. Translated, it gives CALWEALSNYYKKLF.

This chain joins TRGV5 and TRGJ1 or TRGJ2. V was pared by 3 bases and J by 3 bases, with 11 bases of the junction left unmatched. The CDR3 is made up of 15 amino acids. CDR1 is VINAFY, CDR2 YDVSNSKD, per germline. The CDR3 loop is CATWDPSPGYYKKLF. For the CDR3, the DNA is TGTGCCACCTGGGACCCGAGCCCTGGTTATTATAAGAAACTCTTT.

This chain uses TRGV9 with TRGJP. Germline-derived CDR1 and CDR2 are GITISATS and ISYDGTV (reference sequence). The CDR3 has 15 residues. The V and J ends lost 9 bases and 7 bases, in that order; junction bases with no gene match: 9. The CDR3 sequence: CALVMGELGKKIKVF. The CDR3 DNA follows: TGTGCCTTGGTAATGGGGGAGTTGGGCAAAAAAATCAAGGTATTT.

The chain recombines TRGV5 with TRGJP2. Germline loops: CDR1 VINAFY, CDR2 YDVSNSKD. V trimming: 1 base; J trimming: 3 bases; junction bases outside the gene matches: 8. This CDR3 contains 16 residues. Written as DNA, the CDR3 is TGTGCCACCTGGGACAGCGCCCATGGTAGTGATTGGATCAAGACGTTT. Encoded protein: CATWDSAHGSDWIKTF.

There are a few counts of this clone. A much larger clone is a single base away; this may be a read error. This sample also contains other DNA sequences that code for the same CDR3. The chain joins TRGV9 to TRGJ1 or TRGJ2. With V trimmed by 5 bases and J by 4 bases, 2 bases remained unmatched. CDR3 length: 11 residues. The germline gives CDR1 GITISATS, CDR2 ISYDGTV (reference sequence). CDR3 DNA sequence: TGTGCCTTGTGGGTGTATTATAAGAAACTCTTT. Amino acid sequence: CALWVYYKKLF.

This clone was counted between two and nine times. The chain couples TRGV8 to TRGJ1 or TRGJ2. V lost 5 bases and J lost 4; bases outside the gene matches: 11. Germline lookup yields CDR1 VENAVY and CDR2 YDSYNSRV. The CDR3 has 14 residues. DNA of the CDR3: TGTGCCACCTGGGTTGTCCCGGCGTATTATAAGAAACTCTTT. This codes for CATWVVPAYYKKLF.

The chain carries TRGV4 and TRGJ1 or TRGJ2. The junction had 6 bases not matched to a gene; V was cut back by 2 bases and J by 2 bases. CDR1 is EGSTGY, CDR2 YDSYTSSV, per germline. The CDR3 is made up of 14 amino acids. The CDR3: CATWDAYDYYKKLF. The CDR3 DNA is TGTGCCACCTGGGATGCGTACGATTATTATAAGAAACTCTTT.

The V call is TRGV3, the J call TRGJ1 or TRGJ2. V lost 0 bases, J lost 3 bases, and 11 bases stayed unmatched. The CDR3 extends over 16 amino acids. Germline values: CDR1 VTNTFY, CDR2 YDVSTARD (reference sequence). The CDR3 is CATWDRQVGVYYKKLF. The CDR3 nucleotides read TGTGCCACCTGGGACAGGCAGGTAGGCGTTTATTATAAGAAACTCTTT.

This clone was observed a few times. The gene calls are TRGV8 and TRGJP1. The CDR3 is 16 residues long. V lost 3 bases, J lost 2 bases, and 9 bases stayed unmatched. Germline-derived CDR1 and CDR2 are VENAVY and YDSYNSRV. This CDR3 reads CATWDCYPTTGWFKIF. The CDR3 bases are TGTGCCACCTGGGATTGTTATCCCACCACTGGTTGGTTCAAGATATTT.

This sequence joins TRGV2 and TRGJ1 or TRGJ2. V lost 4 bases, J lost 2 bases, and 5 bases stayed unmatched. The CDR3 totals 13 residues. Germline assignment: CDR1 EGSNGY and CDR2 YDSYNSKV. Here the CDR3 DNA reads TGTGCCACCTGGGAACAGTATTATTATAAGAAACTCTTT. The encoded protein is CATWEQYYYKKLF.

The rearrangement links TRGV4 to TRGJ1 or TRGJ2. This CDR3 has 14 amino acids. The V gene's germline CDR1 is EGSTGY and CDR2 YDSYTSSV. V was clipped by 1 base and J by 16 bases; unmatched bases: 19. CDR3 sequence reads: CATWDGSNYYKILF. CDR3 DNA: TGTGCCACCTGGGATGGAAGCAACTATTATAAGATTCTCTTT.

This clone was observed a few times. The rearrangement uses TRGV8 and TRGJP2. The CDR3 covers 11 residues. V dropped 9 bases and J dropped 6; count of bases not matched to a gene: 4. The germline V gene encodes CDR1 VENAVY and CDR2 YDSYNSRV. CDR3 DNA sequence: TGTGCCACCCCGGGTGATTGGATCAAGACGTTT. As protein: CATPGDWIKTF.

V usage is TRGV9 and J usage is TRGJ1 or TRGJ2. With 1 base clipped from V and 2 bases from J, the junction kept 8 bases outside the gene matches. The CDR3 sequence is 15 residues long. Germline V gene lookup returns CDR1 GITISATS and CDR2 ISYDGTV (reference sequence). DNA for the CDR3: TGTGCCTTGTGGGAGGTTTGGGCGGATTATTATAAGAAACTCTTT. Its protein is CALWEVWADYYKKLF.

This clone was recorded a few times. The chain has TRGV8 and TRGJ1 or TRGJ2. CDR1 is VENAVY and CDR2 is YDSYNSRV in the germline V gene. V trimming: 2 bases; J trimming: 0 bases; junction bases outside the gene matches: 10. The CDR3 is 16 residues long. CDR3 nucleotides: TGTGCCACCTGGGATACACCCGGCGCGAATTATTATAAGAAACTCTTT. It codes for CATWDTPGANYYKKLF.

The chain couples TRGV3 to TRGJP2. V gave up 2 bases and J gave up 2 bases; unmatched junction bases: 5. The CDR3 loop spans 15 amino acids. Germline CDR1 is VTNTFY and CDR2 is YDVSTARD (reference sequence). DNA of the CDR3: TGTGCCACCTGGGACACCGAAAGTAGTGATTGGATCAAGACGTTT. Translation: CATWDTESSDWIKTF.

This clone showed up just a few times. The identical CDR3 is also encoded by other nucleotide sequences in the sample. The chain recombines TRGV2 with TRGJ1 or TRGJ2. V shed 1 base, J shed 7 bases, and the junction held 7 bases outside the gene matches. This CDR3 region has 13 residues. The germline CDR1 and CDR2 sequences are EGSNGY and YDSYNSKV. As DNA, the CDR3 is TGTGCCACCTGGGACGGCCTGGGATATAAGAAACTCTTT. Translation: CATWDGLGYKKLF.

This clone appeared a few times. This chain links TRGV9 with TRGJ1 or TRGJ2. The CDR3 has 15 residues. J lost 3 bases, V lost 3 bases, and 11 bases had no gene match. Germline V gene sequence: CDR1 GITISATS, CDR2 ISYDGTV (reference sequence). The CDR3 loop reads CALWELPKGYYKKLF. Here the CDR3 DNA reads TGTGCCTTGTGGGAGCTCCCCAAGGGTTATTATAAGAAACTCTTT.

V usage is TRGV8 and J usage is TRGJ1 or TRGJ2. The CDR3 is made up of 15 amino acids. The junction had 8 bases not matched to a gene; V was cut back by 3 bases and J by 0 bases. CDR1 and CDR2 from the germline V gene are VENAVY and YDSYNSRV. The CDR3 protein is CATWDGVRNYYKKLF. CDR3 DNA sequence: TGTGCCACCTGGGATGGTGTGAGGAATTATTATAAGAAACTCTTT.